The entry below gives a single T cell receptor (beta chain) sequence along with its context. Its target is not known. The sample originates from a study of regulatory T cells. Patients aged 2 to 39 years had fewer naive and more memory CD4+ and CD8+ T cells. Amplification used 52 TRBV primers and 13 TRBJ primers. Clones were read by immunoSEQ multiplex PCR, and TCRdb kept only the in-frame ones, dropping some. The data show 17,000 or so clones, roughly 90% seen once. CDR3 length: 19 residues. Germline CDR1 and CDR2: MNHEY and SMNVEV (reference sequence). V lost 0 bases, J lost 5 bases, and 12 bases stayed unmatched. Points from the study as a whole: Patient repertoires had restricted TRB V-J pairs and skewed V and J usage, most in Tregs.

This TCR came from a person between 18 and 30 years old with CD3G deficiency. The sequenced sample consisted of CD8+ T cells sorted from blood. The chain carries TRBV27 and TRBJ2-5; 13 nucleotides match TRBD2. CDR3 in DNA: TGTGCCAGCAGTTTATCGGCTCGACTAGCGGGGGGCCTCGCGGAGACCCAGTACTTC. Its protein product is CASSLSARLAGGLAETQYF.